This T cell receptor beta chain was identified in a study of cytomegalovirus exposure and HLA in healthy donors. The CDR3 has 12 residues. Germline CDR1 SGHTA, CDR2 FQGTGA. V dropped 5 bases and J dropped 6 bases, with 8 bases sitting between them. It was with 60 Vbeta and 13 Jbeta primers that the PCR ran. The repertoire was sequenced with immunoSEQ multiplex PCR; TCRdb's copy has only in-frame clones and lacks some. Of some 69,000 clones listed, approximately 79% are singletons. Study observations and caveats: Other equally common chains were less clonally expanded than HLA-associated TCR beta chains, a later analysis showed.

As concerns this clone: What it binds is unknown.

The chain employs TRBV7-3 and TRBJ2-1; no clear D gene. The sequenced sample consisted of PBMCs. The sequence came from a woman younger than 45 in good health and CMV-seronegative. The CDR3 protein is CASSPNGNEQFF. CDR3 bases: TGTGCCAGCAGCCCCAACGGCAATGAGCAGTTCTTC. Using reference TRBV7-3 and TRBJ2-1 for the parts outside the CDR3, the full variable domain is GAGVSQTPSNKVTEKGKYVELRCDPISGHTALYWYRQSLGQGPEFLIYFQGTGAADDSGLPNDRFFAVRPEGSVSTLKIQRTERGDSAVYLCASSPNGNEQFFGPGTRLTVL.